Sequencing of this T cell receptor beta chain was carried out in a study of blood T cell repertoires in COVID-19. In the study overall: T cells, B-cell-depleted T cells, or PBMCs provided the cDNA or gDNA that served as material.

Some clones are missing from TCRdb's copy, which holds only in-frame ones; the method was immunoSEQ multiplex PCR. The data show 200,000 to 250,000 clones, with around 86% seen just once and 9% to 15% held by the top ten. Germline values: CDR1 LNHDA, CDR2 SQIVND (reference sequence). The CDR3 has 15 amino acids. Trimming took 3 bases from V and 1 from J, leaving 12 bases between them. The sample holds a few counts of this clone. The sample consisted of peripheral blood. This clonotype originated in an elderly man with acute or convalescent COVID-19. V usage is TRBV19 and J usage is TRBJ1-1; D remains unclear. The CDR3 is CASSIFNTPNTEAFF. CDR3 coding DNA: TGTGCCAGTAGTATTTTCAACACCCCGAACACTGAAGCTTTCTTT.